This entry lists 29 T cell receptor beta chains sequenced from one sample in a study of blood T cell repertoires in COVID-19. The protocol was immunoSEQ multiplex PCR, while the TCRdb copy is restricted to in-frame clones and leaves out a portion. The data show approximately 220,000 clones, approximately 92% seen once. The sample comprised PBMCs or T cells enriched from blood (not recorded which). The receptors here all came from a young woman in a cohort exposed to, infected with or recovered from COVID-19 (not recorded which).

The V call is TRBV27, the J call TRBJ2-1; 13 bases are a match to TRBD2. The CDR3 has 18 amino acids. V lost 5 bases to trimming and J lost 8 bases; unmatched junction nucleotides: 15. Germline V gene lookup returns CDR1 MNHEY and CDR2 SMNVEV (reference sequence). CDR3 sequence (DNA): TGTGCCAGCAGTACTTATCCGGGACTAGCGGGACATATAGATGAGCAGTTCTTC. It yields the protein CASSTYPGLAGHIDEQFF.

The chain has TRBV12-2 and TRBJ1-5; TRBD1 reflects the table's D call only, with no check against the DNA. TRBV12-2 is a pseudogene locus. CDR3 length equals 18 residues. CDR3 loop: CASRLLLQPGQVNQPQHF. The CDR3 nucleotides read TGTGCAAGTCGCTTACTCCTCCAACCGGGACAGGTTAATCAGCCCCAGCATTTT.

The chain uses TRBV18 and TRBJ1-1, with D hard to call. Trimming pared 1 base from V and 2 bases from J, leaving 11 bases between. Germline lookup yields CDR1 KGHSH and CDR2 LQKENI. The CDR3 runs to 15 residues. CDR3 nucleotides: TGTGCCAGCTCACCACGCCTCGAAAGCAACACTGAAGCTTTCTTT. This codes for CASSPRLESNTEAFF.

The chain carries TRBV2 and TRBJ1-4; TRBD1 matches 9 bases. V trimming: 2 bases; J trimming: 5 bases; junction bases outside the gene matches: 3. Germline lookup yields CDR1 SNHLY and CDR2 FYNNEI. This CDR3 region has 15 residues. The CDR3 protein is CASSESGQGNEKLFF. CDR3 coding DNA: TGTGCCAGCAGTGAATCCGGACAGGGGAATGAAAAACTGTTTTTT.

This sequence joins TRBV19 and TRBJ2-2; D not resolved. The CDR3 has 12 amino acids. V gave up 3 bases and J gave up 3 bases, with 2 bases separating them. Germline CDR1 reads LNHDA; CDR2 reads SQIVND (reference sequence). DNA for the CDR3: TGTGCCAGTAGTATCTACACCGGGGAGCTGTTTTTT. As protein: CASSIYTGELFF.

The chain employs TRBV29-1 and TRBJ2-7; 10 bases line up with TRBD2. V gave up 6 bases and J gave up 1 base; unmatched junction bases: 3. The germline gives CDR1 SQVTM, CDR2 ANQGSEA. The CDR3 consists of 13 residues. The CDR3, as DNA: TGCAGCGTATCTAGCGGGAGTTCCTACGAGCAGTACTTC. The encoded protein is CSVSSGSSYEQYF.

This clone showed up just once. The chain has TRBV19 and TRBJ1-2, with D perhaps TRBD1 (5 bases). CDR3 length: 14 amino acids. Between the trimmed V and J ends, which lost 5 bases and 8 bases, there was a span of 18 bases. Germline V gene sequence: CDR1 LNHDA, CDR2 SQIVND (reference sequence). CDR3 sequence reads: CASSPPGVPGGYTF. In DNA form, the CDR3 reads TGTGCCAGTAGTCCCCCGGGGGTGCCTGGCGGCTACACCTTC.

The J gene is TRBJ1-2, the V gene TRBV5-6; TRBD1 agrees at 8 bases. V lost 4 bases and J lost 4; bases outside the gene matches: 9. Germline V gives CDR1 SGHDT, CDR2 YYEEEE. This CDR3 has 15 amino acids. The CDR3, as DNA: TGTGCCAGCAGCCTCATAGGACAGGGCGGCTATGGCTACACCTTC. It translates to CASSLIGQGGYGYTF.

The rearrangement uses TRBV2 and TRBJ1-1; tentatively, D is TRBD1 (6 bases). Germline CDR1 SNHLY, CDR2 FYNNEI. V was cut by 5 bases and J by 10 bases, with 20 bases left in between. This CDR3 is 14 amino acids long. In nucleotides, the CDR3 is TGTGCCAGCAGTCCAACCACAGGGATTCGAGGAGCTTTCTTT. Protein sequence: CASSPTTGIRGAFF.

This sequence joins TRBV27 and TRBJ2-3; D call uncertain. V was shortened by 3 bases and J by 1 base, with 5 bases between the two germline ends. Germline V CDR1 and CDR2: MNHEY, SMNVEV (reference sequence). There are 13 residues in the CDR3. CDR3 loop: CASSFLGTDTQYF. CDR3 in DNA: TGTGCCAGCAGTTTCCTAGGCACAGATACGCAGTATTTT.

The CDR3 region is CSVGTGEETQYF. CDR3 bases: TGCAGCGTTGGGACAGGTGAAGAGACCCAGTACTTC. The chain is built from TRBV29-1 and TRBJ2-5; 7 nucleotides align to TRBD1. From germline, CDR1 is SQVTM and CDR2 ANQGSEA. Trimming took 4 bases from V and 3 from J; bases not matched to a gene: 2. CDR3 length: 12 residues. The variable domain in full, completed from reference TRBV29-1 and TRBJ2-5, reads SAVISQKPSRDICQRGTSLTIQCQVDSQVTMMFWYRQQPGQSLTLIATANQGSEATYESGFVIDKFPISRPNLTFSTLTVSNMSPEDSSIYLCSVGTGEETQYFGPGTRLLVL.

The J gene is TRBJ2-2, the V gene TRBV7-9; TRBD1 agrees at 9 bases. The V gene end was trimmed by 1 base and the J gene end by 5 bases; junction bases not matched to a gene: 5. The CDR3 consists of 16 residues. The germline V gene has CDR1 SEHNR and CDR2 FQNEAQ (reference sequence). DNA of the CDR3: TGTGCCAGCAGCTTAGTCCACAGGGGGCGGACCGGGGAGCTGTTTTTT. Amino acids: CASSLVHRGRTGELFF.

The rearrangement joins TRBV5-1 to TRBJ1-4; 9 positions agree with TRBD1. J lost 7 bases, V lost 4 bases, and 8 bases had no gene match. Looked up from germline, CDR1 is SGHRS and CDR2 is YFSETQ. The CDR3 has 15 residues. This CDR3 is CASSADRGSGEKLFF. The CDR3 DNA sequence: TGCGCCAGCAGCGCGGACAGGGGATCGGGTGAAAAACTGTTTTTT.

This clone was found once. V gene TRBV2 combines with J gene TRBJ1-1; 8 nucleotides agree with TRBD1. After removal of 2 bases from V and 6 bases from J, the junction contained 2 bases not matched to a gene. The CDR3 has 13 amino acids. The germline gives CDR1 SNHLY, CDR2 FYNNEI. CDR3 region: CASSEQGAAEAFF. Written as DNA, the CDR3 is TGTGCCAGCAGTGAACAGGGGGCCGCTGAAGCTTTCTTT.

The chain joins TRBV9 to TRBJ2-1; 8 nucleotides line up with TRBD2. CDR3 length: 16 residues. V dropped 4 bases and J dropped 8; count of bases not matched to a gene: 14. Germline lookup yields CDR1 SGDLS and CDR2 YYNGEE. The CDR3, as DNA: TGTGCCAGCAGCCCAGGGGCGGGGGGAGGTTTGTATGAGCAGTTCTTC. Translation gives CASSPGAGGGLYEQFF.

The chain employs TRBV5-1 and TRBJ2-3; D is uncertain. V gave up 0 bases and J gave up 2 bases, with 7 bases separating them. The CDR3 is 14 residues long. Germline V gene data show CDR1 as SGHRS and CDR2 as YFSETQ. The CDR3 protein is CASSLAWLTDTQYF. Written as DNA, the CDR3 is TGCGCCAGCAGCTTGGCGTGGCTCACAGATACGCAGTATTTT.

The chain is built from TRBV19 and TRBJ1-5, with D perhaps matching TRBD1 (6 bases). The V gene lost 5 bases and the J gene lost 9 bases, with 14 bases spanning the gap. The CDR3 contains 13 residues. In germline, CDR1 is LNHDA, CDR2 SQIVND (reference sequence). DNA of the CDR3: TGTGCCAGTAGTTACAGGGCCCTATGGCCCCAGCATTTT. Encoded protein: CASSYRALWPQHF.

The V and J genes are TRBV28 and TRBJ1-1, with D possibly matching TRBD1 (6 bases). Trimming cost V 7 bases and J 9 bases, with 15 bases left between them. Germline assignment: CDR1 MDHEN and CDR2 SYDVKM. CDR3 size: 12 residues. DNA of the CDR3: TGTGCCAGCAACGAGGTACAGGGAAAAGCTTTCTTT. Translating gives CASNEVQGKAFF.

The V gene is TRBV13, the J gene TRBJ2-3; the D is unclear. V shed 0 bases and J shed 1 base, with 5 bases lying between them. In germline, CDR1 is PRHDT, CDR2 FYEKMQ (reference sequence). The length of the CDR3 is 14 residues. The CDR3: CASSLGSRTDTQYF. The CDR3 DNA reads TGTGCCAGCAGCTTAGGGAGTCGCACAGATACGCAGTATTTT.

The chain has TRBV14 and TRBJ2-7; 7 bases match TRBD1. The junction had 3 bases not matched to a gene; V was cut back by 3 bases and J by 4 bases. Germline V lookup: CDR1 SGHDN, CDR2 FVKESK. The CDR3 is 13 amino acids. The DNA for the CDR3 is TGTGCCAGCAGCCACCCGACAGGGTACGAGCAGTACTTC. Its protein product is CASSHPTGYEQYF.

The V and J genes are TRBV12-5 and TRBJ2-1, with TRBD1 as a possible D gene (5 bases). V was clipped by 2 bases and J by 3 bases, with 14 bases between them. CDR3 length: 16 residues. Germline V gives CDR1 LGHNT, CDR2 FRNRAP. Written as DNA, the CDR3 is TGTGCTAGTGGTTTGATGTACCCCAGGGTCTACAATGAGCAGTTCTTC. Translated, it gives CASGLMYPRVYNEQFF. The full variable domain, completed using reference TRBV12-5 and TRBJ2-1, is DARVTQTPRHKVTEMGQEVTMRCQPILGHNTVFWYRQTMMQGLELLAYFRNRAPLDDSGMPKDRFSAEMPDATLATLKIQPSEPRDSAVYFCASGLMYPRVYNEQFFGPGTRLTVL.

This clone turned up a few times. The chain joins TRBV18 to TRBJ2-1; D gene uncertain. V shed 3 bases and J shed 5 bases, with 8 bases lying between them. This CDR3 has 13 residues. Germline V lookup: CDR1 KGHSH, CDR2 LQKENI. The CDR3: CASSPWAHNEQFF. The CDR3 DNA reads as TGTGCCAGCTCACCCTGGGCACACAATGAGCAGTTCTTC.

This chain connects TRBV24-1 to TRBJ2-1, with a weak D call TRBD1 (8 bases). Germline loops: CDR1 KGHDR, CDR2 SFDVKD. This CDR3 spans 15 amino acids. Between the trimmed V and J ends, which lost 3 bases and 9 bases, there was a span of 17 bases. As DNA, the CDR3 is TGTGCCACCAGTGATCCGTCGGACAGGGAGGGTGAGCAGTTCTTC. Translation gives CATSDPSDREGEQFF.

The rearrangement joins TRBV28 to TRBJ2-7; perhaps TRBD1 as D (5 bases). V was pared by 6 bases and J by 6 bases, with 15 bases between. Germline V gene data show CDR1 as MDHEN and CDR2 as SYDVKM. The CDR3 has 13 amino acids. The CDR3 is CASSPNRSGEQYF. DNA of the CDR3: TGTGCCAGCAGCCCTAACAGGTCAGGCGAGCAGTACTTC.

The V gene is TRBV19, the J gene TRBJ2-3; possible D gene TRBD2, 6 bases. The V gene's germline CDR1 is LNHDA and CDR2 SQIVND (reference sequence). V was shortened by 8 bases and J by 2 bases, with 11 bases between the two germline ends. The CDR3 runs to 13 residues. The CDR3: CASAAGFTDTQYF. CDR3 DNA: TGTGCCAGTGCGGCGGGGTTCACAGATACGCAGTATTTT.

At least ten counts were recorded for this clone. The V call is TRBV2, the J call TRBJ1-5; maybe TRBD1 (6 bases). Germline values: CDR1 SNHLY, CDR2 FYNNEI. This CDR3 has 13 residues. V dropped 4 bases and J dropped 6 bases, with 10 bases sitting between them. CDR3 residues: CASSGTGIQPQHF. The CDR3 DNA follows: TGTGCCAGCAGTGGAACAGGGATTCAGCCCCAGCATTTT.

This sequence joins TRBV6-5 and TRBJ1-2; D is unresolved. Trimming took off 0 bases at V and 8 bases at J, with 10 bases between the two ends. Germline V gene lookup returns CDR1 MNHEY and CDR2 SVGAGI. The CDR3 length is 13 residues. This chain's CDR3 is CASSYSGKTGYTF. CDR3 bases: TGTGCCAGCAGTTACTCTGGTAAAACAGGCTACACCTTC.

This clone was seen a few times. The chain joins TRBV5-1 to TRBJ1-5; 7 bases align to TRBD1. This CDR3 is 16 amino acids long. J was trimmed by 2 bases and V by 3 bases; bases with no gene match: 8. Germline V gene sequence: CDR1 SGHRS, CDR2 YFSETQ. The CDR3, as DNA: TGCGCCAGCAGCTCACAGGGGAAGGGGGGCAATCAGCCCCAGCATTTT. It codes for CASSSQGKGGNQPQHF.

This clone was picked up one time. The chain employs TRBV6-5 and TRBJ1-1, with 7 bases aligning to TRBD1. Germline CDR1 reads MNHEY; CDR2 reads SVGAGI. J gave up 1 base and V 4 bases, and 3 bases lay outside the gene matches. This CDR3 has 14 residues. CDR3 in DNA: TGTGCCAGCAGTTCCCGGGACAGGAACACTGAAGCTTTCTTT. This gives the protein CASSSRDRNTEAFF.